The clone carrying this T cell receptor (beta chain) is a singleton in its sample. Vbeta (60) and Jbeta (13) primers were used in the PCR. TCRdb keeps only in-frame clones here, not all; method: immunoSEQ multiplex PCR. The data contain roughly 130,000 clones, over 75% of them singletons. This record belongs to a study of cytomegalovirus exposure and HLA in healthy donors. Germline V gene data show CDR1 as SGHTA and CDR2 as FQGNSA. The CDR3 contains 14 residues. V shed 5 bases, J shed 5 bases, and the junction held 5 bases outside the gene matches. What was sequenced was PBMCs. The source of this sequence is a woman aged 50 to 65 in good health and CMV-seropositive. The V and J genes are TRBV7-2 and TRBJ2-1; 8 bases are shared with TRBD1. For the CDR3, the DNA is TGTGCCAGCAGCGACAGGGGACGCGACAATGAGCAGTTCTTC. Encoded protein: CASSDRGRDNEQFF.